The 30 T cell receptor beta chains below all came from one sample that was sequenced in a study of blood T cell repertoires in COVID-19 (TCRdb year 2020). Library method: the immunoSEQ multiplex PCR assay. Held by TCRdb, this immuneACCESS table contains in-frame sequences only and omits some clones. Under half of the omission traces to an unresolved V gene where checked; the cause of the rest is unknown. The sample table shows approximately 250,000 clones, and roughly 85% are seen once. In total, the top ten clones hold about 4.3% of the sample. The sample consisted of peripheral blood. The receptor set was obtained from a man in his sixties who had recovered from COVID-19.

This clone was detected once. This chain connects TRBV24-1 to TRBJ1-2, with TRBD1 matching over 8 bases. Trimming at V came to 9 bases and at J to 4 bases, leaving 6 bases not matched to a gene. The CDR3 has 13 residues. Germline V gives CDR1 KGHDR, CDR2 SFDVKD. CDR3 protein: CATSDRAGYGYTF. CDR3 coding DNA: TGTGCCACCTCGGACAGGGCCGGCTATGGCTACACCTTC.

Written as DNA, the CDR3 is TGTGCCAGTAGCCTCCAAGCTACGAGGGATACGCAGTATTTT. This codes for CASSLQATRDTQYF. This chain connects TRBV19 to TRBJ2-3; D is uncertain. V was cut by 6 bases and J by 6 bases, with 16 bases left in between. Germline V gives CDR1 LNHDA, CDR2 SQIVND (reference sequence). The CDR3 consists of 14 residues.

The sample holds a few counts of this clone. The chain joins TRBV7-6 to TRBJ1-6, with 8 positions matching TRBD1. CDR1 and CDR2 (germline): SGHVS, FNYEAQ. V shed 4 bases, J shed 10 bases, and the junction held 12 bases outside the gene matches. The CDR3 length is 16 residues. The CDR3 coding sequence is TGTGCCAGCAGCTCCCCAGGGGGCCGGGCGCTCTCACCCCTCCACTTT. This translates into CASSSPGGRALSPLHF.

The chain couples TRBV18 to TRBJ2-5; TRBD2 is a possible D gene (7 bases). The CDR3 spans 16 residues. The ends were cut back, 3 bases at V and 5 bases at J, with 19 bases in the middle. Germline V gives CDR1 KGHSH, CDR2 LQKENI. The CDR3 reads CASSPRSSGGAETQYF. The CDR3 nucleotides are TGTGCCAGCTCACCCCGATCCTCGGGGGGCGCGGAGACCCAGTACTTC. Drawing the rest from reference TRBV18 and TRBJ2-5, the complete variable domain is NAGVMQNPRHLVRRRGQEARLRCSPMKGHSHVYWYRQLPEEGLKFMVYLQKENIIDESGMPKERFSAEFPKEGPSILRIQQVVRGDSAAYFCASSPRSSGGAETQYFGPGTRLLVL.

The gene calls are TRBV27 and TRBJ2-2, with 10 positions matching TRBD2. CDR3 size: 15 residues. The germline CDR1 and CDR2 sequences are MNHEY and SMNVEV (reference sequence). Germline trimming cut 5 bases from V and 7 bases from J; bases unmatched to any gene: 7. CDR3 sequence reads: CASSKLAGSGGELFF. The CDR3 DNA reads as TGTGCCAGCAGTAAACTAGCGGGGTCGGGCGGGGAGCTGTTTTTT.

CDR3 DNA sequence: TGTGCCAGCAGCTTGGCCGGGGGGTTAGGGAACACTGAAGCTTTCTTT. Amino acids: CASSLAGGLGNTEAFF. The rearrangement uses TRBV5-5 and TRBJ1-1; tentatively, D is TRBD1 (5 bases). The germline gives CDR1 SGHKS, CDR2 YYEKEE (reference sequence). CDR3 length: 16 residues. Trimming cost V 0 bases and J 1 base, with 13 bases left between them.

This chain connects TRBV27 to TRBJ2-5, with 14 bases matching TRBD2. The J segment lost 4 bases and the V segment lost 5 bases, leaving 9 bases of the junction unmatched. The CDR3 runs 17 residues. Germline CDR1 reads MNHEY; CDR2 reads SMNVEV (reference sequence). CDR3: CASSPYRLAGGGETQYF. The CDR3 coding sequence is TGTGCCAGCAGTCCTTACCGACTAGCGGGAGGGGGAGAGACCCAGTACTTC.

Comment on this clone: At one boundary the junction diverges from the germline segment, which might be a read error. V is TRBV6-1 and J is TRBJ2-7; the D call may be TRBD1 or TRBD2 (6 bases each). Germline V gives CDR1 MNHNS, CDR2 SASEGT. CDR3 size: 15 residues. The CDR3, as DNA: TGTGCCAGCAGGGAAGGGGGTAGCGGAGACTACGAGCAGTACTTC. Residues: CASREGGSGDYEQYF.

This clone has ten or more counts. The V call is TRBV2, the J call TRBJ2-1, with TRBD2 matching 9 bases. The germline CDR1 and CDR2 sequences are SNHLY and FYNNEI. This CDR3 region has 16 residues. Trimming cost V 8 bases and J 0 bases; bases outside gene matches: 8. The CDR3 bases are TGTGCCAGCTGGGCTAGCGGGGCCCTCTCCTACAATGAGCAGTTCTTC. This encodes CASWASGALSYNEQFF.

V is TRBV21-1 and J is TRBJ1-6; the table calls TRBD1, which could not be checked here. TRBV21-1 is a pseudogene. The CDR3 contains 17 residues. The CDR3 loop reads CASSKPQGVGRNSPLHF. The CDR3 coding sequence is TGTGCCAGCAGCAAGCCACAGGGAGTGGGGCGTAATTCACCCCTCCACTTT.

The V gene is TRBV7-9, the J gene TRBJ2-2; 8 bases fit TRBD1. Germline V gene lookup returns CDR1 SEHNR and CDR2 FQNEAQ (reference sequence). The V segment lost 6 bases and the J segment 5 bases; nucleotides outside the gene matches: 8. CDR3 length: 15 amino acids. The CDR3 region has the DNA TGTGCCAGCAGGACCAGGGGGCGTTTGACCGGGGAGCTGTTTTTT. It codes for CASRTRGRLTGELFF.

This chain uses TRBV6-5 with TRBJ2-7; D is uncertain. The CDR3 spans 14 residues. V lost 0 bases and J 5 bases, leaving 11 bases between the germline ends. Germline CDR1 MNHEY, CDR2 SVGAGI. The CDR3 reads CASSYSSLENEQYF. The CDR3 bases are TGTGCCAGCAGTTACTCAAGCCTGGAGAACGAGCAGTACTTC.

This clone was seen only once. This chain connects TRBV3-1 (or the pseudogene TRBV3-2) to TRBJ2-1, with 10 bases fitting TRBD2. CDR3 size: 17 residues. The germline V gene has CDR1 LGHDT and CDR2 YNNKEL (reference sequence). J gave up 7 bases and V 0 bases, and 9 bases lay outside the gene matches. CDR3 DNA: TGTGCCAGCAGCCAAGATATCATGGCTAGCGGGGGTAATGAGCAGTTCTTC. Translation gives CASSQDIMASGGNEQFF.

This clone has a single count. This sequence joins TRBV5-1 and TRBJ1-1; 11 nucleotides match TRBD1. This CDR3 comprises 17 residues. Trimming took 4 bases from V and 4 from J; bases not matched to a gene: 12. Germline lookup yields CDR1 SGHRS and CDR2 YFSETQ. The CDR3 sequence is CASSGWTGGDRPTEAFF. The CDR3 DNA reads TGCGCCAGCAGCGGATGGACAGGGGGCGATCGGCCCACTGAAGCTTTCTTT.

The chain couples TRBV6-5 to TRBJ2-7, with D maybe TRBD2 (6 bases). The CDR3 runs 15 residues. The V gene's germline CDR1 is MNHEY and CDR2 SVGAGI. Between the trimmed V and J ends, which lost 0 bases and 2 bases, there was a span of 11 bases. Written as DNA, the CDR3 is TGTGCCAGCAGTTACTCGAGGGACTCGACCTACGAGCAGTACTTC. Encoded protein: CASSYSRDSTYEQYF.

This chain links TRBV5-1 with TRBJ2-1; 12 nucleotides align to TRBD2. Germline CDR1 is SGHRS and CDR2 is YFSETQ. This CDR3 contains 15 residues. V dropped 4 bases and J dropped 8; count of bases not matched to a gene: 7. The CDR3 protein is CASSRTSGIGDEQFF. Here the CDR3 DNA reads TGCGCCAGCAGCCGGACTAGCGGGATAGGGGATGAGCAGTTCTTC.

The chain combines TRBV5-5 with TRBJ2-7; 7 bases align to TRBD1. The CDR3 has 15 residues. Germline CDR1 and CDR2: SGHKS and YYEKEE (reference sequence). V lost 0 bases to trimming and J lost 4 bases; unmatched junction nucleotides: 7. The CDR3 here is CASSLAFDRVYEQYF. CDR3 DNA: TGTGCCAGCAGCTTGGCCTTTGACAGGGTATACGAGCAGTACTTC. The full variable domain, rest sourced from reference TRBV5-5 and TRBJ2-7, is DAGVTQSPTHLIKTRGQQVTLRCSPISGHKSVSWYQQVLGQGPQFIFQYYEKEERGRGNFPDRFSARQFPNYSSELNVNALLLGDSALYLCASSLAFDRVYEQYFGPGTRLTVT.

The chain combines TRBV19 with TRBJ2-3; perhaps TRBD2 as D (6 bases). This CDR3 contains 15 residues. V was pared by 4 bases and J by 6 bases, with 17 bases between. The germline CDR1 and CDR2 sequences are LNHDA and SQIVND (reference sequence). CDR3 coding DNA: TGTGCCAGTAGTAAGAGGGAACTAGCTGGCGATACGCAGTATTTT. Its translation: CASSKRELAGDTQYF.

This CDR3 reads CASTDRGFNRAQHF. DNA for the CDR3: TGTGCCAGTACGGACAGGGGTTTCAATCGAGCCCAGCATTTT. The gene calls are TRBV19 and TRBJ1-5; 9 positions agree with TRBD1. Germline V gene lookup returns CDR1 LNHDA and CDR2 SQIVND (reference sequence). This CDR3 spans 14 amino acids. With 7 bases clipped from V and 11 bases from J, the junction kept 12 bases outside the gene matches.

The chain uses TRBV7-2 and TRBJ2-1; weak D call: TRBD1 (5 bases). Germline V gives CDR1 SGHTA, CDR2 FQGNSA. Trimming removed 5 bases at V and 8 bases at J, with 22 bases between. There are 16 residues in the CDR3. The CDR3 bases are TGTGCCAGCAGCCCCCAGGGCCGGGTCACGTCCCATGAGCAGTTCTTC. This sequence encodes CASSPQGRVTSHEQFF.

V usage is TRBV7-2 and J usage is TRBJ2-1; D is perhaps TRBD2 (7 bases). The CDR3 loop spans 13 amino acids. CDR1 SGHTA and CDR2 FQGNSA come from the germline V gene. V lost 4 bases and J lost 14, with 18 bases in between. CDR3 sequence reads: CASSSPGGTRKFF. The DNA of the CDR3 is TGTGCCAGCAGCTCCCCCGGGGGGACAAGAAAGTTCTTC. The full variable domain, rest sourced from reference TRBV7-2 and TRBJ2-1, is GAGVSQSPSNKVTEKGKDVELRCDPISGHTALYWYRQSLGQGLEFLIYFQGNSAPDKSGLPSDRFSAERTGGSVSTLTIQRTQQEDSAVYLCASSSPGGTRKFFGPGTRLTVL.

The chain couples TRBV5-4 to TRBJ2-1; 9 bases are a match to TRBD2. The CDR3 is made up of 17 amino acids. V shed 4 bases, J shed 8 bases, and the junction held 16 bases outside the gene matches. The germline V gene encodes CDR1 SGHNT and CDR2 YYREEE (reference sequence). The CDR3 coding sequence is TGTGCCAGCAGCCCTGGGGCTAGCGGGAAAAGAAAGGATGAGCAGTTCTTC. It translates to CASSPGASGKRKDEQFF.

The rearrangement links TRBV4-2 to TRBJ2-5; 9 bases fit TRBD2. The CDR3 totals 15 residues. Per germline, CDR1 LGHNA and CDR2 YNFKEQ. The J segment lost 9 bases and the V segment lost 0 bases, leaving 8 bases of the junction unmatched. The CDR3 DNA reads as TGTGCCAGCAGCCAAGAAGAGACTAGCGGATGGGCCCAGTACTTC. Protein sequence: CASSQEETSGWAQYF.

V and J are TRBV19 and TRBJ2-1; 10 bases line up with TRBD2. V dropped 9 bases and J dropped 5; count of bases not matched to a gene: 10. The CDR3 covers 15 residues. Per the germline V gene, CDR1 is LNHDA and CDR2 is SQIVND (reference sequence). The CDR3: CASTIAGGPNNEQFF. For the CDR3, the DNA is TGTGCCAGCACAATAGCGGGAGGCCCTAACAATGAGCAGTTCTTC.

The chain carries TRBV18 and TRBJ2-1; TRBD1 agrees at 8 bases. J lost 5 bases, V lost 1 base, and 4 bases had no gene match. The CDR3 is 15 amino acids. Germline V gene sequence: CDR1 KGHSH, CDR2 LQKENI. Written as DNA, the CDR3 is TGTGCCAGCTCACCACTCGGGACAGGTGACAATGAGCAGTTCTTC. Amino acids: CASSPLGTGDNEQFF.

The rearrangement links TRBV3-1 (or the pseudogene TRBV3-2) to TRBJ2-7; 13 positions match TRBD2. Trimming at V came to 4 bases and at J to 7 bases, leaving 10 bases not matched to a gene. Germline V lookup: CDR1 LGHDT, CDR2 YNNKEL (reference sequence). CDR3 length: 16 residues. The CDR3 DNA reads as TGTGCCAGCAGCCTAAATTGGGGACTAGCGGGAAGGGAGCAGTACTTC. Translating gives CASSLNWGLAGREQYF.

The chain combines TRBV30 with TRBJ2-3, with TRBD2 matching over 12 bases. The V gene's germline CDR1 is GTSNPN and CDR2 SVGIG (reference sequence). CDR3 length: 15 amino acids. V lost 2 bases to trimming and J lost 2 bases; unmatched junction nucleotides: 2. CDR3: CAWSRLAGVTDTQYF. DNA of the CDR3: TGTGCCTGGAGTCGACTAGCGGGGGTCACAGATACGCAGTATTTT.

The chain uses TRBV18 and TRBJ2-7; TRBD2 might be the D (6 bases). The germline CDR1 and CDR2 sequences are KGHSH and LQKENI. The V end lost 3 bases, the J end lost 5 bases, and 17 bases lay between the germline ends. This CDR3 comprises 15 residues. The CDR3 DNA sequence: TGTGCCAGCTCACCGATCGGGCGGGGCATCCACGAGCAGTACTTC. Translated, it gives CASSPIGRGIHEQYF. The variable domain in full, with the rest retrieved from reference TRBV18 and TRBJ2-7, is NAGVMQNPRHLVRRRGQEARLRCSPMKGHSHVYWYRQLPEEGLKFMVYLQKENIIDESGMPKERFSAEFPKEGPSILRIQQVVRGDSAAYFCASSPIGRGIHEQYFGPGTRLTVT.

V usage is TRBV5-1 and J usage is TRBJ2-3; tentatively, D is TRBD2 (7 bases). Germline V lookup: CDR1 SGHRS, CDR2 YFSETQ. Trimming took off 2 bases at V and 6 bases at J, with 13 bases between the two ends. The CDR3 has 14 residues. CDR3 DNA: TGCGCCAGCAGCTTCCGGGGGGCCGGGGATACGCAGTATTTT. This encodes CASSFRGAGDTQYF.

The CDR3 DNA sequence: TGTGCCAGCAGCCAAGAGAGGCTCTACAATGAGCAGTTCTTC. Its protein is CASSQERLYNEQFF. This chain uses TRBV4-2 with TRBJ2-1; D not resolved. Looked up from germline, CDR1 is LGHNA and CDR2 is YNFKEQ. Trimming cost V 0 bases and J 3 bases, with 6 bases left between them. This CDR3 is 14 amino acids long.